This T cell receptor beta chain was sequenced for a study of blood T cell repertoires in COVID-19. Study-wide background: Material from acute and convalescent COVID-19 was sourced from the United States, Italy and Spain.

In the original workflow: Amplifying reference gene primers gave estimates of nucleated cell counts. Method: immunoSEQ multiplex PCR; TCRdb's copy keeps in-frame clones and lacks some. The V and J calls and clone size come from that table; D and trimming were worked out from the DNA. Here the sample spans roughly 70,000 clones, less than 95% being singletons. This CDR3 is 15 amino acids long. The J segment lost 4 bases and the V segment lost 5 bases, leaving 6 bases of the junction unmatched. Germline CDR1 reads SGHVS; CDR2 reads FQNEAQ. Sequencing was performed on peripheral blood. The source is a man between 45 and 60 years old with COVID-19, enrolled during active disease. This chain uses TRBV7-8 with TRBJ2-1, with 9 bases aligning to TRBD2. CDR3 sequence: CASSPSGGIYNEQFF. CDR3 DNA: TGTGCCAGCAGCCCGAGCGGGGGGATTTACAATGAGCAGTTCTTC.